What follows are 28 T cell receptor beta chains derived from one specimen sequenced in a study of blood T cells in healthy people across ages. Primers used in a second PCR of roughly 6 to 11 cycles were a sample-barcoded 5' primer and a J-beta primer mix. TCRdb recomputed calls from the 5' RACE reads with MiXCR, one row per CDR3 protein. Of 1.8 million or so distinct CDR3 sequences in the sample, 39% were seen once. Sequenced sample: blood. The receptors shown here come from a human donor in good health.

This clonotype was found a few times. CDR3 in DNA: TGTGCCAGCACCACCGGGAGGGCTAGCGGGGGATACGAGCAGTACTTC. Protein sequence: CASTTGRASGGYEQYF. V and J are TRBV11-2 and TRBJ2-7; the match to TRBD2 covers 10 bases. CDR1 and CDR2 from the germline V gene are SGHAT and FQNNGV. The CDR3 spans 16 residues. V lost 7 bases, J lost 4 bases, and 13 bases stayed unmatched.

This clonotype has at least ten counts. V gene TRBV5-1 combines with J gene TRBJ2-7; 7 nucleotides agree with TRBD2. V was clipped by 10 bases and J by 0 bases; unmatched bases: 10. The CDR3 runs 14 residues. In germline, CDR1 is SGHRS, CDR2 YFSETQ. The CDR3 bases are TGCGCCCCTAAGTCGGGAGGAGCCTCCTACGAGCAGTACTTC. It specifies CAPKSGGASYEQYF.

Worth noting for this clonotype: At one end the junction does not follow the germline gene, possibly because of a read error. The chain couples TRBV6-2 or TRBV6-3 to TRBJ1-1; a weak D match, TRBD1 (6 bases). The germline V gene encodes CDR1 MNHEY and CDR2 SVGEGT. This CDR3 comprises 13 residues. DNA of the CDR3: TGTGTCAGCACCAACAACTACAGGGCTGAAGCTTTCTTT. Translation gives CVSTNNYRAEAFF.

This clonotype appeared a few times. The CDR3 here is CASSHRGQADTQYF. Written as DNA, the CDR3 is TGTGCCAGCAGTCACAGGGGGCAGGCAGATACGCAGTATTTT. This chain joins TRBV7-3 and TRBJ2-3; the match to TRBD1 covers 9 bases. The CDR3 totals 14 residues. J was trimmed by 4 bases and V by 6 bases; bases with no gene match: 5. Germline V CDR1 and CDR2: SGHTA, FQGTGA.

The CDR3 is CSAWTGMNTEAFF. CDR3 nucleotide sequence: TGCAGTGCTTGGACAGGGATGAACACTGAAGCTTTCTTT. The chain employs TRBV20-1 and TRBJ1-1; 8 positions agree with TRBD1. Trimming at V came to 5 bases and at J to 0 bases, leaving 2 bases not matched to a gene. The germline V gene has CDR1 DFQATT and CDR2 SNEGSKA (reference sequence). The CDR3 runs to 13 residues.

CDR3 in amino acids: CASSQESGMTYEQYF. CDR3 nucleotides: TGTGCCAGCAGCCAAGAGTCAGGGATGACCTACGAGCAGTACTTC. The chain employs TRBV4-2 and TRBJ2-7, with D perhaps matching TRBD1 (5 bases). The V and J ends lost 0 bases and 2 bases respectively, with 11 bases between them. Germline lookup yields CDR1 LGHNA and CDR2 YNFKEQ. This CDR3 has 15 residues.

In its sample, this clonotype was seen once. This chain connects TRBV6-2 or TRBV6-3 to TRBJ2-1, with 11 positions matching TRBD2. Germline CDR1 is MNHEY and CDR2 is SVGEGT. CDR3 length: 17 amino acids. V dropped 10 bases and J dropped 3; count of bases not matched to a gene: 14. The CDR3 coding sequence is TGTGCCATCAATAGGGTCGGGACTAGCGGTAACTACAATGAGCAGTTCTTC. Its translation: CAINRVGTSGNYNEQFF.

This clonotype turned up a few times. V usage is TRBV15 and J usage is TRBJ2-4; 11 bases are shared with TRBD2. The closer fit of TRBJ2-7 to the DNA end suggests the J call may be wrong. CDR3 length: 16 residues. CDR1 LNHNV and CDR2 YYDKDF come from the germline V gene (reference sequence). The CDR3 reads CATSRDGGLAGNEQYF. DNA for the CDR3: TGTGCCACCAGCAGAGATGGTGGACTAGCGGGTAACGAGCAGTACTTC.

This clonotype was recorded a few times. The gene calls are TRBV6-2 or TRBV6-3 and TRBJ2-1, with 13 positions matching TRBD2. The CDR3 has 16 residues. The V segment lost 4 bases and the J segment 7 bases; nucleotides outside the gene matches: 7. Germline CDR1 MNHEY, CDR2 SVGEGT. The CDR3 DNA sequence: TGTGCCAGCAGTTCGCGGACTAGCGGGGGCCGTAATGAGCAGTTCTTC. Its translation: CASSSRTSGGRNEQFF.

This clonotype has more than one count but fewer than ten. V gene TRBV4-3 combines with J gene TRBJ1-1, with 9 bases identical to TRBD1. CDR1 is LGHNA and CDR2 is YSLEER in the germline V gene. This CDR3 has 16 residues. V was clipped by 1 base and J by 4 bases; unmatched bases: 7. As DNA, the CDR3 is TGCGCCAGCAGCCAAGGCACAGGGGGCAGGGGCACTGAAGCTTTCTTT. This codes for CASSQGTGGRGTEAFF.

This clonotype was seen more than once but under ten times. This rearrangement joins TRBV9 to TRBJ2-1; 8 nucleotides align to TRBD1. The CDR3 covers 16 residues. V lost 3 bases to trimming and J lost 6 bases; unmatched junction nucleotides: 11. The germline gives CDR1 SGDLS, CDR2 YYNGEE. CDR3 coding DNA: TGTGCCAGCAGCGCCTGGACAGGGTTGCAGGGCAATGAGCAGTTCTTC. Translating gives CASSAWTGLQGNEQFF.

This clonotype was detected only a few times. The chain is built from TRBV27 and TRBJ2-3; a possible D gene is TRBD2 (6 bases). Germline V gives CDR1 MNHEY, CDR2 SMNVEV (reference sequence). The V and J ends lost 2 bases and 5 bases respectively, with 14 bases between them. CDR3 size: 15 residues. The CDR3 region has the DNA TGTGCCAGCAGTTTACAGGGCGGGGAGGTAGATACGCAGTATTTT. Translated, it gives CASSLQGGEVDTQYF.

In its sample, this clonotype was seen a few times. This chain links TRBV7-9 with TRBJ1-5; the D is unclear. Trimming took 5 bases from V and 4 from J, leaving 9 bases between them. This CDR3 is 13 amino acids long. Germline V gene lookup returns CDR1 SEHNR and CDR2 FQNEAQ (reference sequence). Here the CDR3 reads CASSDGRNQPQHF. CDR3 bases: TGTGCCAGCAGCGACGGTCGAAATCAGCCCCAGCATTTT.

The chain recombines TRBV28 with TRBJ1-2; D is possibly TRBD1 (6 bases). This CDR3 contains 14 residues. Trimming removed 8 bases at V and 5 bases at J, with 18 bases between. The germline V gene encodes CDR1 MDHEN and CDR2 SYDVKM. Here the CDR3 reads CASCTGTRIYGYTF. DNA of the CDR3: TGTGCCAGCTGTACCGGGACAAGAATTTATGGCTACACCTTC.

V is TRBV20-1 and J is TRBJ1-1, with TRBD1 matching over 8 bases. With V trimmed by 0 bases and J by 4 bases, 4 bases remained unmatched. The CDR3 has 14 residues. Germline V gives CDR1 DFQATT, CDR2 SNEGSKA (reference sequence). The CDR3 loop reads CSARDDRGTTEAFF. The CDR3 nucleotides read TGCAGTGCTAGAGATGACAGGGGTACCACTGAAGCTTTCTTT.

The CDR3 DNA follows: TGTGCCAGCAGTTTAGGGAAATTTGGGACCCAGTACTTC. Protein: CASSLGKFGTQYF. The chain carries TRBV27 and TRBJ2-7; D is undetermined. The J call may be wrong; the DNA end is better matched by TRBJ2-5. Germline V gene lookup returns CDR1 MNHEY and CDR2 SMNVEV (reference sequence). The CDR3 totals 13 residues.

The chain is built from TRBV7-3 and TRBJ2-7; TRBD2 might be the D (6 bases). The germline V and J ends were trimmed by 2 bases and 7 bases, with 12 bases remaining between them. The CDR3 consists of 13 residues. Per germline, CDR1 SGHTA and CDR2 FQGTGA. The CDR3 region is CASSLRDSLEQYF. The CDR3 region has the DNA TGTGCCAGCAGCTTACGGGACTCACTTGAGCAGTACTTC.

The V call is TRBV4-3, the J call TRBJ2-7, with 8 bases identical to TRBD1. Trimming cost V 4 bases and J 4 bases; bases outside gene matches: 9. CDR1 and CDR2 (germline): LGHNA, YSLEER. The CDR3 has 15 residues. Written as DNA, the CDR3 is TGCGCCAGCAGCCGGGACCGGGACAGGTTTTACGAGCAGTACTTC. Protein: CASSRDRDRFYEQYF.

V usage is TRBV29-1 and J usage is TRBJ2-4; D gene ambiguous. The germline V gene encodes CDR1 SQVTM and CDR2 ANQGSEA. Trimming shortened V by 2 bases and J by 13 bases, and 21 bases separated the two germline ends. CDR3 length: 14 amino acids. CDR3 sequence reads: CSVEHRSTYNEQYF. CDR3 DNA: TGCAGCGTTGAACACAGATCTACCTACAATGAGCAGTACTTC.

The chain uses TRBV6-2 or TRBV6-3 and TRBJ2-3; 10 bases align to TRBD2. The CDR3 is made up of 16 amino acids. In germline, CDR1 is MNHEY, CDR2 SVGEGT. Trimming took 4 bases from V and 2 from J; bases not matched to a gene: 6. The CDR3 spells CASSLGLALYTDTQYF. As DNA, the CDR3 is TGTGCCAGCAGTTTGGGACTAGCGCTCTACACAGATACGCAGTATTTT.

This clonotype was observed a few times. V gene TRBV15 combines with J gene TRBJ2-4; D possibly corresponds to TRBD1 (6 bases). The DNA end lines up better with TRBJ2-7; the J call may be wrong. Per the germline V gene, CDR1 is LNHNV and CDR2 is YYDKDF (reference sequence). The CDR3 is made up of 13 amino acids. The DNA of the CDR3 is TGTGCCACCAGCCCCAGCAGAGGGGGCGAGCAGTACTTC. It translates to CATSPSRGGEQYF.

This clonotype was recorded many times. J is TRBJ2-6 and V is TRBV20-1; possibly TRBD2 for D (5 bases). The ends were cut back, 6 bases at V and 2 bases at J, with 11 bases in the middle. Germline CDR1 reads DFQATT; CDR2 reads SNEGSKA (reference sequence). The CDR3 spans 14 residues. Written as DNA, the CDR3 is TGCAGTGCCGAGGGAACTGCTGGGGCCAACGTCCTGACTTTC. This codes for CSAEGTAGANVLTF.

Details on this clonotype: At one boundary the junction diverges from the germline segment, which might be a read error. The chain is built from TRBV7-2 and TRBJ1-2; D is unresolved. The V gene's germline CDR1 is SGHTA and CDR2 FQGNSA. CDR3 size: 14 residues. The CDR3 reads CACSLNPGDHGYTF. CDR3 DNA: TGTGCCTGCAGCTTAAATCCGGGTGATCATGGCTACACCTTC.

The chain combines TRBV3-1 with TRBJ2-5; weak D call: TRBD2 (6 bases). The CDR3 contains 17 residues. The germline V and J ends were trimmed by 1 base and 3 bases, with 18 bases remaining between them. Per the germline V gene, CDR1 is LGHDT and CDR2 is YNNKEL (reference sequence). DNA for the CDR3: TGTGCCAGCAGCCAAGTGTCTCGCGGGATTTATGAAGAGACCCAGTACTTC. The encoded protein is CASSQVSRGIYEETQYF.

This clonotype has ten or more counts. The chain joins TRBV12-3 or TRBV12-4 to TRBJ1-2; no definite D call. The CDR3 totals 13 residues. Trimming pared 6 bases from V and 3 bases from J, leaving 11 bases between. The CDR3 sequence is CASSRPGDYGYTF. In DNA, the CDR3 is TGTGCCAGCAGCCGACCGGGAGACTATGGCTACACCTTC.

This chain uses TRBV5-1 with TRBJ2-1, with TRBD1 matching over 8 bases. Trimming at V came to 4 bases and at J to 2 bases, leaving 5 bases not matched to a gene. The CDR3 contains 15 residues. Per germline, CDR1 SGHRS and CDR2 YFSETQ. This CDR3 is CASSIWTGPYNEQFF. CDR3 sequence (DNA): TGCGCCAGCAGCATCTGGACAGGGCCCTACAATGAGCAGTTCTTC. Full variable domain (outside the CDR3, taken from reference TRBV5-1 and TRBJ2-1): KAGVTQTPRYLIKTRGQQVTLSCSPISGHRSVSWYQQTPGQGLQFLFEYFSETQRNKGNFPGRFSGRQFSNSRSEMNVSTLELGDSALYLCASSIWTGPYNEQFFGPGTRLTVL.

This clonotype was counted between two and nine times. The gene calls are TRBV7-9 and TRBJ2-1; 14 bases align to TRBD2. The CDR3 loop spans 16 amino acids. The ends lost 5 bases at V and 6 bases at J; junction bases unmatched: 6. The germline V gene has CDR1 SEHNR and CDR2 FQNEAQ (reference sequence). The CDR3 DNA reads TGTGCCAGCAGCCCCGGGACTAGCGGGGGATCCAATGAGCAGTTCTTC. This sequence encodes CASSPGTSGGSNEQFF.

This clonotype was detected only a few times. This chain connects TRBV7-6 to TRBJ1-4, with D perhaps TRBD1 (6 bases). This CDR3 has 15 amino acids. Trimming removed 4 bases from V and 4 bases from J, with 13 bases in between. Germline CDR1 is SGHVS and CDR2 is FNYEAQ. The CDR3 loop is CASSSTGGYNEKLFF. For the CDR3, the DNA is TGTGCCAGCAGCTCGACCGGGGGCTATAATGAAAAACTGTTTTTT.